This entry lists 7 T cell receptor beta chains sequenced from one sample in a study of CD8+CD57+ T cells in acquired aplastic anemia. CD8+CD57+ cell expansion, shown by flow cytometry, had occurred in the patients selected for sequencing. CDR3 and TCR beta VDJ profiling relied on genomic DNA as the template. From the reads, TCRdb called clonotypes with MiXCR, one entry per CDR3 protein. Of around 200,000 distinct CDR3 sequences listed, 40% to 60% are singletons. The sample consisted of sorted CD4+, CD8+, or CD8+CD57+ T cells (not recorded which) from PBMCs. These receptor sequences come from a human donor with aplastic anemia.

Ten or more counts support this clonotype. The CDR3 here is CASSIEGHVNTEAFF. The DNA for the CDR3 is TGTGCCAGTAGTATAGAGGGGCACGTGAACACTGAAGCTTTCTTT. This chain connects TRBV19 to TRBJ1-1, with D tentatively TRBD1 (5 bases). The germline V gene encodes CDR1 LNHDA and CDR2 SQIVND (reference sequence). The V gene lost 0 bases and the J gene lost 0 bases, with 8 bases spanning the gap. The CDR3 is made up of 15 amino acids.

This clonotype appeared many times. The chain links TRBV5-1 to TRBJ1-1; TRBD1 agrees at 7 bases. V was clipped by 4 bases and J by 4 bases; unmatched bases: 10. Germline V gives CDR1 SGHRS, CDR2 YFSETQ. There are 15 residues in the CDR3. The CDR3 DNA reads TGCGCCAGCAGCACGGAGAGGGGGCTCGGCACTGAAGCTTTCTTT. This gives the protein CASSTERGLGTEAFF. Drawing the rest from reference TRBV5-1 and TRBJ1-1, the complete variable domain is KAGVTQTPRYLIKTRGQQVTLSCSPISGHRSVSWYQQTPGQGLQFLFEYFSETQRNKGNFPGRFSGRQFSNSRSEMNVSTLELGDSALYLCASSTERGLGTEAFFGQGTRLTVV.

This chain joins TRBV7-2 and TRBJ1-1; D might be TRBD1 (5 bases). The germline gives CDR1 SGHTA, CDR2 FQGNSA. The V gene lost 0 bases and the J gene lost 9 bases, with 23 bases spanning the gap. The CDR3 runs to 17 residues. The CDR3 loop is CASSLALGYRDQAQAFF. Written as DNA, the CDR3 is TGTGCCAGCAGCTTAGCGCTTGGTTATCGGGACCAGGCCCAAGCTTTCTTT.

This rearrangement joins TRBV5-1 to TRBJ2-7; 7 bases agree with TRBD1. CDR1 is SGHRS and CDR2 is YFSETQ in the germline V gene. There are 15 residues in the CDR3. The CDR3 nucleotides read TGTGCCAGCAGCCAAGGACAGGTCAGTGTCTACGAGCAGTACGTC. It translates to CASSQGQVSVYEQYV.

This clonotype was seen ten or more times. This chain joins TRBV6-5 and TRBJ2-1; 7 positions agree with TRBD2. Germline CDR1 reads MNHEY; CDR2 reads SVGAGI. The CDR3 runs to 14 residues. V was pared by 1 base and J by 7 bases, with 4 bases of the junction left unmatched. The CDR3 here is CASSYLGLRNEQFF. CDR3 sequence (DNA): TGTGCCAGCAGTTACTTGGGACTAAGGAATGAGCAGTTCTTC.

This chain links TRBV7-2 with TRBJ1-1; D is ambiguous. CDR3 size: 14 residues. Trimming removed 1 base at V and 1 base at J, with 7 bases between. Per the germline V gene, CDR1 is SGHTA and CDR2 is FQGNSA. The CDR3 here is CASSLGQQNTEAFF. The DNA of the CDR3 is TGTGCCAGCAGCTTAGGGCAGCAGAACACTGAAGCTTTCTTT.

V usage is TRBV3-1 and J usage is TRBJ1-5, with D uncertain. Germline values: CDR1 LGHDT, CDR2 YNNKEL (reference sequence). There are 14 residues in the CDR3. V lost 1 base and J 15 bases, leaving 19 bases between the germline ends. CDR3 nucleotide sequence: TGTGCCAGCAGCCAAGCCCAGAAAGGTGGCGAGCGGCATTTT. Its protein is CASSQAQKGGERHF. The full variable domain, its missing parts supplied by reference TRBV3-1 and TRBJ1-5, is DTAVSQTPKYLVTQMGNDKSIKCEQNLGHDTMYWYKQDSKKFLKIMFSYNNKELIINETVPNRFSPKSPDKAHLNLHINSLELGDSAVYFCASSQAQKGGERHFGDGTRLSIL.